A selection of T cell receptor beta chains follows, all from one sample in a study of post-analysis software for immune sequencing data. TCRdb reanalysed the PCR reads using MiXCR and keeps one entry per CDR3 protein. The sample has approximately 690,000 distinct CDR3 sequences, roughly three fifths seen once. Material: blood. The receptor source for this set is a girl aged 2 to 10 with multiple sclerosis. The CDR3 runs from the conserved cysteine through the conserved F or W. Each record gives: D gene, V gene, J gene, clone size, CDR3 DNA, CDR3 protein. A D gene is named only where the DNA matches it firmly. Expanded clones are given a class, and other clones once, few, many or no size at all.

.	TRBV10-3	TRBJ2-2	.	TGTGCCATCAGTTCGCTTAAGGAGGAGTTAGGGGAGCTGTTTTTT	CAISSLKEELGELFF
TRBD1	TRBV9	TRBJ2-1	few	TGTGCCAGCAGCGGTCAGGGGGCGCGAAATGAGCAGTTCTTC	CASSGQGARNEQFF
TRBD2	TRBV7-6	TRBJ2-5	.	TGTGTCAGCAGCTCCACCTCGGGGGGGCCGGAGACCCAGTACTTC	CVSSSTSGGPETQYF
.	TRBV20-1	TRBJ1-1	.	TGCAGTGCTAGAGAAGAGGTGGACACTGAAGCTTTCTTT	CSAREEVDTEAFF
TRBD2	TRBV4-3	TRBJ2-1	.	TGCGCCAGCAGCCCCCGGCTAGCGGACTACAATGGGCAGTTCTTC	CASSPRLADYNGQFF
.	TRBV21-1	TRBJ1-2	.	TGTGCCAGCAGGTCCTTAGACAGGGATGGCTACACCTTC	CASRSLDRDGYTF
TRBD2	TRBV20-1	TRBJ2-7	.	TGCAGTGCTAGAACCCTAGCGGGGGCCTACGAGCAGTACTTC	CSARTLAGAYEQYF
TRBD2	TRBV11-2	TRBJ2-7	once	TGTGCCAGCAGCTTAAACTCAGGGCTAGCGGGGGCCTCGCCCGTTACCCAGTACTTC	CASSLNSGLAGASPVTQYF
TRBD2	TRBV20-1	TRBJ2-3	.	TGCAGTGCTCGACTAGCGGGAGTGATTGTTACAGATACGCAGTATTTT	CSARLAGVIVTDTQYF
.	TRBV20-1	TRBJ1-1	once	TGCAGTGCAAGGAGGGACGGGGACACTGAAGCTTTCTTT	CSARRDGDTEAFF
TRBD1	TRBV20-1	TRBJ1-2	.	TGCAGTGCTAGTGGAGCGGACAGGCCATATGGCTACACCTTC	CSASGADRPYGYTF
.	TRBV7-9	TRBJ2-2	.	TGTGCCAGCACCTCTCTAGCGACCGGGGAGCTGTTTTTT	CASTSLATGELFF
TRBD2	TRBV29-1	TRBJ2-3	.	TGCAGCGTTGATAGTTCGGGAGGAAAACATTTCACAGATACGCAGTATTTT	CSVDSSGGKHFTDTQYF
.	TRBV6-5	TRBJ2-1	.	TGTGCCAGCAGTTACGGCGGTAAGCTCAATGAGCAGTTCTTC	CASSYGGKLNEQFF
.	TRBV2	TRBJ2-1	.	TGTGCCAGCAGTGGGACGGTCTCCTACAATGAACAGTTCTTC	CASSGTVSYNEQFF
.	TRBV29-1	TRBJ2-1	.	TGCAGCGTTGACGCAGTTCACAATGAGCAGTTCTTC	CSVDAVHNEQFF
.	TRBV5-1	TRBJ2-1	.	TGCGCCAGCAGCTTAAAACGTCGGGACCGTAGTTACAATGAGCAGTTCTTC	CASSLKRRDRSYNEQFF
.	TRBV20-1	TRBJ2-1	.	TGCAGTGCCCCGCACCCAAGGGGGAACAATGAGCAGTTCTTC	CSAPHPRGNNEQFF
.	TRBV4-3	TRBJ2-4	few	TGCGCCAGCAGCCAAGATTGGGGTGAGGGAAACATTCAGTACTTC	CASSQDWGEGNIQYF
.	TRBV12-3/TRBV12-4	TRBJ1-3	.	TGTGCCAGCAATAAACGGGGGGCCCCCTCTGGAAACACCATATATTTT	CASNKRGAPSGNTIYF
.	TRBV10-3	TRBJ2-7	.	TGTGCCATCGCGGCGGACAATAACGACGAGCAGTACTTC	CAIAADNNDEQYF
.	TRBV27	TRBJ2-7	.	TGTGCCAGCAGTTTATCCCTGTATAGCTCCTACGAGCAGTACTTC	CASSLSLYSSYEQYF
.	TRBV20-1	TRBJ2-7	few	TGCAGTGCTAGCGGCAACTCCTACGAGCAGTACTTC	CSASGNSYEQYF
.	TRBV10-3	TRBJ2-7	.	TGTGCCACCCAGGGGTTCGGGGAGGGCTACGAGCAGTACTTC	CATQGFGEGYEQYF
.	TRBV4-2	TRBJ2-7	.	TGTGCCAGCAGCCAAGACTGGGGAATTAGCTCCTACGAGCAGTACTTC	CASSQDWGISSYEQYF
.	TRBV30	TRBJ2-1	few	TGTGCCTGGAGTGCAGCGGAGAGGAATGAGCAGTTCTTC	CAWSAAERNEQFF
TRBD1	TRBV18	TRBJ2-5	.	TGTGCCAGCTCACCGCGGGACAGGGAAGAGGCCCAGTACTTC	CASSPRDREEAQYF
.	TRBV25-1	TRBJ2-3	.	TGTGCCAGCAGTGAATGGGTCTTGGGAGAAGATACGCAGTATTTT	CASSEWVLGEDTQYF
.	TRBV28	TRBJ2-3	.	TGTGCCAGCAGTCCCCCGAGTTGGACAGATACGCAGTATTTT	CASSPPSWTDTQYF
.	TRBV9	TRBJ2-3	.	TGTGCCAGCAGCCCAGGAGGGCGGGGCGCAGATACGCAGTATTTT	CASSPGGRGADTQYF
.	TRBV11-2	TRBJ2-1	few	TGTGCCAGCAGCTTAGAAATAGCTTCTGAGCAGTTCTTC	CASSLEIASEQFF
.	TRBV28	TRBJ1-2	once	TGTGCCAGCAGTTTGGTAGGGCTAGGGTGGGGCTACACCTTC	CASSLVGLGWGYTF
.	TRBV7-2	TRBJ2-4	.	TGTGCCAGCAGCAACAACACACTAGCCAAAAACATTCAGTACTTC	CASSNNTLAKNIQYF
.	TRBV5-5	TRBJ1-1	.	TGTGCCAGCAGCTTGCCGGGTATCACTGAAGCTTTCTTT	CASSLPGITEAFF
.	TRBV9	TRBJ1-2	.	TGTGCCAGCAGCGTAGGGAGGGGGGATGGCTACACCTTC	CASSVGRGDGYTF
.	TRBV6-2/TRBV6-3	TRBJ2-1	.	TGTGCCAGTAGGGGACTCCCGCTGAATGAGCAGTTCTTC	CASRGLPLNEQFF
TRBD1	TRBV7-2	TRBJ1-1	.	TGTGCCAGCAGCTTCCCCTATCAGGGGGACACTGAAGCTTTCTTT	CASSFPYQGDTEAFF
TRBD2	TRBV5-1	TRBJ2-1	.	TGCGCCAGCAGCCCCCGGACTAGCGGGAGCCTCTCCTACAATGAGCAGTTCTTC	CASSPRTSGSLSYNEQFF
.	TRBV14	TRBJ1-2	.	TGTGCCAGCAGCCAAAAAAGCTCCGGGGGCTACACCTTC	CASSQKSSGGYTF
.	TRBV3-1	TRBJ1-1	once	TGTGCCAGCAGCCCTACGGCTATGGAGGGCACTGAAGCTTTCTTT	CASSPTAMEGTEAFF
TRBD1	TRBV29-1	TRBJ1-2	.	TGCAGCGTTGAAGTAGGTCGGACAGGGATTGGCTACACCTTC	CSVEVGRTGIGYTF
.	TRBV29-1	TRBJ2-7	.	TGCAGCGTTCCGGTTTTTATAGGACAGACCTACGAGCAGTACTTC	CSVPVFIGQTYEQYF
.	TRBV29-1	TRBJ2-5	.	TGCAGCGGTGGGGCGGCCCCAGAGACCCAGTACTTC	CSGGAAPETQYF
TRBD1	TRBV5-1	TRBJ2-5	.	TGCGCCAGCAGCTTCCGGACAGGGGAGACCCAGTACTTC	CASSFRTGETQYF
TRBD2	TRBV29-1	TRBJ2-3	.	TGCAGCGTTTCCGGGACTAGCTTTTCCTCACAGGGGGATACGCAGTATTTT	CSVSGTSFSSQGDTQYF
.	TRBV20-1	TRBJ2-1	.	TGCAGTGCTGGACCCCAGGGGAGCTCCTACAATGAGCAGTTCTTC	CSAGPQGSSYNEQFF
.	TRBV20-1	TRBJ1-1	.	TGCAGTGCCGAGGAGACAATTAAGTCGACTGAAGCTTTCTTT	CSAEETIKSTEAFF
TRBD2	TRBV6-5	TRBJ2-5	few	TGTGCCAGCAGTTACTCGAGGCTAGCGGCCCAGACCCAGTACTTC	CASSYSRLAAQTQYF
.	TRBV5-5	TRBJ2-3	few	TGTGCCAGCAGCTCGCCGGCACGGGGAGGAACAGATACGCAGTATTTT	CASSSPARGGTDTQYF
.	TRBV12-3/TRBV12-4	TRBJ2-1	.	TGTGCCAGCAGTTTAGTGCCTTTCTCCGGGCCCCCGGGGAATGAGCAGTTCTTC	CASSLVPFSGPPGNEQFF
.	TRBV3-1	TRBJ2-3	.	TGTGCCAGCAGCCAAGCCCTCCAGCGGAATACGCAGTATTTT	CASSQALQRNTQYF
TRBD1	TRBV7-9	TRBJ2-5	.	TGTGCCAGCAGCCCGCGTCCCGGGACAGGGGAGCAGTACTTC	CASSPRPGTGEQYF
.	TRBV15	TRBJ2-4	.	TGTGCCACCAGCAGGGAAAACAAAAACATTCAGTACTTC	CATSRENKNIQYF
.	TRBV6-2/TRBV6-3	TRBJ1-2	few	TGTGCCAGCAGTTCGAGGGATGGCTACACCTTC	CASSSRDGYTF
.	TRBV12-3/TRBV12-4	TRBJ1-1	once	TGTGCCAGCAGTGGGACGGACAAAGCTTTCTTT	CASSGTDKAFF
.	TRBV20-1	TRBJ2-1	.	TGCAGTGCGTTATCACCGGACAGTTACAATGAGCAGTTCTTC	CSALSPDSYNEQFF
.	TRBV5-1	TRBJ2-3	.	TGCACCAGCAGCCGAGCAGGGGCGAGCACAGATACGCAGTATTTT	CTSSRAGASTDTQYF
.	TRBV18	TRBJ2-7	.	TGTGCCAGCTCACCTTTCCGGGGCAACAGGAACGAGCAGTACTTC	CASSPFRGNRNEQYF
.	TRBV25-1	TRBJ1-2	.	TGTGCCAGCAGTGATATGGGAGTGGGCTATGGCTACACCTTC	CASSDMGVGYGYTF
TRBD1	TRBV27	TRBJ1-1	.	TGTGCCAGTACGACGAACAGGGGGCGCGGGGTGAACACTGAAGCTTTCTTT	CASTTNRGRGVNTEAFF